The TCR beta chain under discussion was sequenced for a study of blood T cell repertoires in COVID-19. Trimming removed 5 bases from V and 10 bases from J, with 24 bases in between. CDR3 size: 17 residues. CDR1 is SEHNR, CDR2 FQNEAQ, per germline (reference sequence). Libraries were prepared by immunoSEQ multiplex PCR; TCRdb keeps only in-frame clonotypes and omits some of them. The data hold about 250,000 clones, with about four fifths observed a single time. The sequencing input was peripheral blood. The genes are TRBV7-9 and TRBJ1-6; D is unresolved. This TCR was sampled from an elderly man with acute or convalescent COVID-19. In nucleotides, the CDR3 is TGTGCCAGCAGCCGACAATATGGGAGCCAGGAACGCTCACCCCTCCACTTT. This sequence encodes CASSRQYGSQERSPLHF.